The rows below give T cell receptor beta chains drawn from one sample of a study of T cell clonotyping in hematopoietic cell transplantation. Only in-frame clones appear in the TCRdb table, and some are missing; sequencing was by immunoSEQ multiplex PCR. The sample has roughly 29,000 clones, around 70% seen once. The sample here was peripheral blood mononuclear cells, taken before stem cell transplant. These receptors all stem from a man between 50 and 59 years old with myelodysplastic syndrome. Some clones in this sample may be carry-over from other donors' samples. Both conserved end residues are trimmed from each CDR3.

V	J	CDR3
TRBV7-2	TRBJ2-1	ASSLGAVTRGNNEQF
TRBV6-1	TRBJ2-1	ASREGREWLGEQF
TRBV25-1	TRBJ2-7	ASSEFRADRYEQY
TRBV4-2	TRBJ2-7	ASSQDWASGFYEQY
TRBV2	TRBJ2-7	ASSPSLDRSYEQY
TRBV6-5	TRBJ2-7	ASRKLGEQY
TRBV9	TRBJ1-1	ASSPDRVGGTEAF
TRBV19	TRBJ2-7	ASRPGPNPYEQY
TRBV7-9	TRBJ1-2	ASTSAGGRYGYT
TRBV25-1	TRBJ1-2	ASSGDSKSGGYT
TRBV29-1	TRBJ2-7	SVAGTSGRAVYEQY
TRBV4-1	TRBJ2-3	ASSHPSRDTQY
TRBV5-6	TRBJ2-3	ASSFPQGGVTDTQY
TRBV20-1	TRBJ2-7	SARGGYEQY
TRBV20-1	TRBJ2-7	SATGDGEQY
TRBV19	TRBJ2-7	ASSPGTSGHRAREQY
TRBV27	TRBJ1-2	ASTPWLGTGPSYGYT
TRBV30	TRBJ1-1	AWSGRVNTEAF
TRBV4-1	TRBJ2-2	ASSPGLRSTGELF
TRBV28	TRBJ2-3	ASSLPFKDTQY
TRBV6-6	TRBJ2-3	ASSLGDTQY
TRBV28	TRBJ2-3	ASSPLASTDTQY
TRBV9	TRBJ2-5	ASSPSGTGETQY
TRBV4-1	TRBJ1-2	ASSRGTGDYGYT
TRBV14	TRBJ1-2	ASNPQTKELYGQYGYT
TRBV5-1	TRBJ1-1	ASSPTGTEAF
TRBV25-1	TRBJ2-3	ASSDGAKTSSPG
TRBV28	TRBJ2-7	ASSFRNGRKSYEQY
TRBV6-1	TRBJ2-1	ASSEAGTGYNEQF
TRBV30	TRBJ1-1	AWILNTEAF
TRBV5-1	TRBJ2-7	ASSPSGTTAYEQY
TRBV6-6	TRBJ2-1	ASSSTSGSNEQF
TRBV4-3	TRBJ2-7	ASSQGTGTYEQY
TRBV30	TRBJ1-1	AWSVKGATEAF
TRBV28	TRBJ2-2	ATQPRTGTGELF
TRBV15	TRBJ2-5	ATSRAGIPAGGPFRRETQY
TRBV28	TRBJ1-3	ASSPTPAGNTIY
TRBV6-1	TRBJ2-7	ASSVSYDGYEQY
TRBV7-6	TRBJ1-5	ASSQTGGFSQPQH
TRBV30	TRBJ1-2	AWSRDRPYGYT
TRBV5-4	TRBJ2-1	ASAVSGEQF
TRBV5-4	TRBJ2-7	ASSTSAASGSYEQY
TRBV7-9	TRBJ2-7	ASSFGGGEQY
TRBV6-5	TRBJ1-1	ASSYDREGTEAF
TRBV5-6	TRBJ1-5	ASSPSEDRVTQPQH
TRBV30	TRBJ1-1	ASFGGGVAF
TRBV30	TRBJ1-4	AWSSKTTGNEKLF
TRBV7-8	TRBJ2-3	ASSFVAGVGTDTQY
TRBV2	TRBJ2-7	ASSENPGTAYEQY
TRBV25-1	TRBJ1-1	ASSERGTEAF
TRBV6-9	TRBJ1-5	ASSPRGSNQPQH
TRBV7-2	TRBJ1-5	ASSLEGSGTGGRQPQH
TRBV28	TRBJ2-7	AASGTDPYEQY